This TCR beta chain came from a study of blood T cell repertoires in COVID-19. The table came from immunoSEQ multiplex PCR; TCRdb's copy has only in-frame clones and leaves some out. The data show fewer than 250,000 clones, roughly 82% seen once. The CDR3 is 13 amino acids. Germline lookup yields CDR1 MNHEY and CDR2 SVGAGI. V dropped 4 bases and J dropped 7 bases, with 11 bases sitting between them. This TCR was recovered from a woman in her sixties or seventies with acute or convalescent COVID-19. The sequencing sample was made of peripheral blood. V is TRBV6-5 and J is TRBJ1-5; D is unresolved. The CDR3 protein is CASSSGLGQPQHF. The CDR3 DNA sequence: TGTGCCAGCAGTTCGGGGTTAGGGCAGCCCCAGCATTTT.